This record looks at one T cell receptor (beta chain) sequence and its context. Its specificity is unknown. These data belong to a study of T cell responses to AZD1222 COVID-19 vaccine. In the study overall: Pooling was applied to second doses at about 4 or about 12 weeks. Study-level points and caveats: Of the AZD1222 recipients, only six were seropositive at baseline. Spike-spanning, vaccine-associated CD4 TCRs were dominant at 160-218 and 743-854.

This CDR3 has 12 residues. V gave up 5 bases and J gave up 8 bases, with 12 bases separating them. Clones were sequenced by immunoSEQ multiplex PCR, and TCRdb holds only the in-frame ones, with some missing. The data hold about 170,000 clones, with roughly 92% observed a single time. The sequence was obtained from an adult in good health. Source: peripheral blood, taken on day 0 of AZD1222 vaccination. This chain uses TRBV12-3 or TRBV12-4 with TRBJ1-2; D not resolved. The CDR3 DNA reads TGTGCCAGCAGTAAGCCTCTGGACGGCTACACCTTC. This encodes CASSKPLDGYTF.